Sequencing of this T cell receptor beta chain was carried out in a study of blood T cell repertoires in COVID-19 (TCRdb year 2020). Regarding the complete study: Collaborator samples came from the United States, Italy and Spain and covered acute and convalescent phases of COVID-19. Sample metadata almost always included a de-identified subject ID, COVID-19 status, age in years and sex. Subjects who had been exposed to COVID-19, were actively infected with it, or had recovered from it provided the deeply sampled blood TCRbeta repertoires that made up the dataset. HLA class I and class II types, where available, came from metadata supplied by the sample provider rather than from assay-based typing. The material from the prospective study consisted of cDNA or gDNA derived from T cells, B-cell-depleted T cells, or PBMCs. The samples were drawn from the first 160 participants of the ongoing ImmuneRACE study and from over 950 subjects provided by 6 global collaborators. The repertoires were released in a freely available public database meant as a resource for research on the immune response to SARS-CoV-2.

The immunoSEQ Assay, a bias-controlled multiplex PCR, was used to amplify TCRbeta CDR3 regions from genomic DNA. The original pipeline was this. The number of nucleated cells in each sample was estimated from the amplification of reference gene primers within the assay. Sequence reads were collapsed and filtered to measure the absolute abundance of every unique TCRbeta CDR3 rearrangement. Productive Simpson clonality was computed per sample as the square root of Simpson's diversity index over productive rearrangements. What TCRdb holds here is the immuneACCESS table cut down to in-frame rearrangements. Part of the clones is not present; checked against another copy, under half of the missing clones reflect an unresolved V gene, and the others are unexplained. V and J calls and clone size follow that table, whereas D and trimming were derived from the DNA. This sample comprises about 41,000 clones, roughly four fifths of them detected only once. The ten largest clones take up approximately 37% of the sample.

General findings and caveats noted by the study authors: The quantity of clinical and demographic metadata differed by source and by participant and was supplied without curation.

Concerning this clone itself: Its antigen has not been determined. Base quality data are lacking; no much larger clone is found one base away.

Each collaborating institution followed its own protocols to collect whole blood in K2EDTA tubes. Collaborator samples were shipped for TCRbeta analysis as frozen whole blood, isolated PBMCs, or DNA extracted from either sample type. The CDR3 starts with the cysteine, ends with the phenylalanine, and has 15 residues. Just the 45-base CDR3 DNA is kept, in frame starting at base 1. Germline trimming amounts to 0 bases on V and 2 bases on J, with 5 as the count of junction bases outside the gene matches. CDR1 and CDR2, per the germline V gene, are SGHRS and YFSETQ. The specimen sequenced was peripheral blood. This receptor was obtained from a middle-aged man with active or convalescent COVID-19. The chain is encoded by TRBV5-1 joined to TRBJ2-7; a stretch of 7 junction bases matches TRBD2. The CDR3 reads CASSLASSGPYEQYF. The nucleotide sequence reads TGCGCCAGCAGCTTGGCGTCTAGCGGCCCCTACGAGCAGTACTTC.